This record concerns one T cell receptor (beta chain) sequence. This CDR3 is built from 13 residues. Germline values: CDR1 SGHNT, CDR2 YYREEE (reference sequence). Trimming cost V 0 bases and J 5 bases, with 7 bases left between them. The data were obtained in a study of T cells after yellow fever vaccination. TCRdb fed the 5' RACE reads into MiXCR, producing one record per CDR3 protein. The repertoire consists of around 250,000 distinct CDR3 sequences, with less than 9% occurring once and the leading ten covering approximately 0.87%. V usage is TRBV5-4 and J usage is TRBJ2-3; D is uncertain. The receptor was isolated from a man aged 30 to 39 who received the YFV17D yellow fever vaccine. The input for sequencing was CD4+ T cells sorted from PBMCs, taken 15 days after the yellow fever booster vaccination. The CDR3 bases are TGTGCCAGCAGCTTGGTTGGGGTAGATACGCAGTATTTT. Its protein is CASSLVGVDTQYF.